The count of the clone carrying this TCR beta chain is one. This table comes from immunoSEQ multiplex PCR, and its TCRdb copy is limited to in-frame clones, with some not included. The profile shows fewer than 200,000 clones, 65% to 85% of them singletons. Trimming shortened V by 8 bases and J by 5 bases, and 16 bases separated the two germline ends. CDR1 and CDR2 (germline): GTSNPN, SVGIG (reference sequence). The CDR3 consists of 12 residues. These data originate in a study of blood T cell repertoires in COVID-19. In the study overall: The United States, Italy and Spain were the sources of the acute and convalescent COVID-19 samples.

Source material: peripheral blood. The source is an elderly woman with active or convalescent COVID-19. The gene calls are TRBV30 and TRBJ2-7; possibly TRBD2 for D (6 bases). CDR3 in amino acids: CAGRDGGHEQYF. CDR3 sequence (DNA): TGTGCCGGCCGGGACGGGGGACACGAGCAGTACTTC.